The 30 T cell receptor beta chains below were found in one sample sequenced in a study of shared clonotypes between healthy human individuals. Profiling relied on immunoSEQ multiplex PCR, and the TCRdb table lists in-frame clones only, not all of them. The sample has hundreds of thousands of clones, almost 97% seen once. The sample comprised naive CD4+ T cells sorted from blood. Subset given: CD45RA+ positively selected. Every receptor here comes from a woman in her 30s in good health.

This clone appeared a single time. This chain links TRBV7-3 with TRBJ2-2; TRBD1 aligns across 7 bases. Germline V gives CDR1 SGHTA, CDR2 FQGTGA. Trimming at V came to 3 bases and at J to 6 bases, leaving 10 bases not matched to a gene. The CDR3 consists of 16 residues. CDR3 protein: CASSLVAGGYPGELFF. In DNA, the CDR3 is TGTGCCAGCAGCTTGGTGGCAGGGGGTTACCCCGGGGAGCTGTTTTTT.

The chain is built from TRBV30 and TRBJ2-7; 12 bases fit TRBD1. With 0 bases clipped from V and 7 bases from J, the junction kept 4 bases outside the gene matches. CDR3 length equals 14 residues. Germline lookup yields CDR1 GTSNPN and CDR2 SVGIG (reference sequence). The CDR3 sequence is CAWSVGTGGMEQYF. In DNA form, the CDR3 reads TGTGCCTGGAGTGTCGGGACAGGGGGCATGGAGCAGTACTTC.

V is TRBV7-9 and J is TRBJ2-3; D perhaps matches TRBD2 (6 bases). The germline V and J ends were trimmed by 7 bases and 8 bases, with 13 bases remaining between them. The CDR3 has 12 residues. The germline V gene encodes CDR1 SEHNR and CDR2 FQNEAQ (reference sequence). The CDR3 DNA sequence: TGTGCCAGCACCCCCGAGGGAGGTACGCAGTATTTT. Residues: CASTPEGGTQYF.

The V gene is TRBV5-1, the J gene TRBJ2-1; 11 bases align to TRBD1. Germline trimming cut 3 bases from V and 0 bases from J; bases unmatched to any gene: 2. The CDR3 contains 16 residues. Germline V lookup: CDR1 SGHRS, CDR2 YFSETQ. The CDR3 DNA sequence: TGCGCCAGCAGCTCCGGGACAGGGGGCTCCTACAATGAGCAGTTCTTC. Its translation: CASSSGTGGSYNEQFF.

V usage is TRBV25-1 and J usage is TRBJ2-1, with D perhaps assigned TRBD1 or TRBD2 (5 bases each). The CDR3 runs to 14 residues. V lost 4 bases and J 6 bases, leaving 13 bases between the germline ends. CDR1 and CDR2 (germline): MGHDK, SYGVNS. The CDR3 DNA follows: TGTGCCAGCAGTGCCGACAGAGAGGGCAATGAGCAGTTCTTC. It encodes CASSADREGNEQFF. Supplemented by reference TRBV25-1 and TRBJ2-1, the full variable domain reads EADIYQTPRYLVIGTGKKITLECSQTMGHDKMYWYQQDPGMELHLIHYSYGVNSTEKGDLSSESTVSRIRTEHFPLTLESARPSHTSQYLCASSADREGNEQFFGPGTRLTVL.

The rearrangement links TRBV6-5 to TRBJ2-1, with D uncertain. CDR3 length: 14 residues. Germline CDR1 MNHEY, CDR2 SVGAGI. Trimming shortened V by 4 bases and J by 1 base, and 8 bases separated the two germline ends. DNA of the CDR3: TGTGCCAGCAGTTCCTCCACATCCTACAATGAGCAGTTCTTC. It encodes CASSSSTSYNEQFF.

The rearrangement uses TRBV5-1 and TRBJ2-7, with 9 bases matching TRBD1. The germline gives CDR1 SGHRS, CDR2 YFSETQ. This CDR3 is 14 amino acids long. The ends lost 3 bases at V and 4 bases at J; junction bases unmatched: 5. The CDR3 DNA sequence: TGCGCCAGCAGCTCCCGGGACAGGGCTTACGAGCAGTACTTC. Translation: CASSSRDRAYEQYF.

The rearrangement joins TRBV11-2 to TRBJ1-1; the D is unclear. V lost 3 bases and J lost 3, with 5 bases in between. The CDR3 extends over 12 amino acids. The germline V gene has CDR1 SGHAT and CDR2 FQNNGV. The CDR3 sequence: CASSLEDTEAFF. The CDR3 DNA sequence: TGTGCCAGCAGCTTGGAGGACACTGAAGCTTTCTTT.

The CDR3 DNA sequence: TGCGCCAGCAGCGTAGGTCAAGAGACCCAGTACTTC. It encodes CASSVGQETQYF. The chain couples TRBV5-1 to TRBJ2-5; D gene unclear. The CDR3 extends over 12 amino acids. Trimming took off 4 bases at V and 2 bases at J, with 6 bases between the two ends. CDR1 and CDR2 from the germline V gene are SGHRS and YFSETQ.

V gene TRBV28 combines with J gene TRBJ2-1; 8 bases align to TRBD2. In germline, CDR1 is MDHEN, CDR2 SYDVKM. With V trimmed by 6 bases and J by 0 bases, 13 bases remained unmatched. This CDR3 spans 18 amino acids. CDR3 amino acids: CASRVGGRTVSSYNEQFF. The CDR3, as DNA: TGTGCCAGCAGGGTTGGCGGGAGGACTGTCAGCTCCTACAATGAGCAGTTCTTC. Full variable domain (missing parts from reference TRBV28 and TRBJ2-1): DVKVTQSSRYLVKRTGEKVFLECVQDMDHENMFWYRQDPGLGLRLIYFSYDVKMKEKGDIPEGYSVSREKKERFSLILESASTNQTSMYLCASRVGGRTVSSYNEQFFGPGTRLTVL.

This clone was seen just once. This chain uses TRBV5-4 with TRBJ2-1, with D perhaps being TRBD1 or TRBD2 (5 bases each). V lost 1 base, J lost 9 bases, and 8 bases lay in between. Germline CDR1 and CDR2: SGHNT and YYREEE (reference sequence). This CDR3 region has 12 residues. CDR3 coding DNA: TGTGCCAGCAGCTTGCCGGGGCTTGAGCAGTTCTTC. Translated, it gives CASSLPGLEQFF.

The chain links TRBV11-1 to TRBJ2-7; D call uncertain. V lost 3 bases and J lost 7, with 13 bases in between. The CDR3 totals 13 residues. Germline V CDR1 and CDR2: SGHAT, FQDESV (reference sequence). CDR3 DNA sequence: TGTGCCAGCAGCTTGGGCTCTGTTGAAGAGCAGTACTTC. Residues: CASSLGSVEEQYF.

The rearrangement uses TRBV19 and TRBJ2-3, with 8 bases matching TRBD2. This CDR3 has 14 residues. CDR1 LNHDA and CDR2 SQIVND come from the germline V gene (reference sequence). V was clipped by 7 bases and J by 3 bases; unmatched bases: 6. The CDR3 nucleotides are TGTGCCAGTAAGAGCGGGAGCGTAACAGATACGCAGTATTTT. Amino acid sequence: CASKSGSVTDTQYF.

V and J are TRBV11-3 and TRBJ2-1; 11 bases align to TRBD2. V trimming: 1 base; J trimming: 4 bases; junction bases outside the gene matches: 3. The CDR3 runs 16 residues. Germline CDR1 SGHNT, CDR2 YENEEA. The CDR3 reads CASSLGLAGPYNEQFF. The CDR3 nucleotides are TGTGCCAGCAGCTTAGGACTAGCGGGACCTTACAATGAGCAGTTCTTC.

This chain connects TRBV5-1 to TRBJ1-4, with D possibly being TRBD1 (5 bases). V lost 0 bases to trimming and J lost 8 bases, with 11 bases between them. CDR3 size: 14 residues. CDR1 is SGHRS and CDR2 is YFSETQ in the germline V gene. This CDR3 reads CASSLAAGLEKLFF. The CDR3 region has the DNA TGCGCCAGCAGCTTGGCCGCAGGGTTAGAAAAACTGTTTTTT.

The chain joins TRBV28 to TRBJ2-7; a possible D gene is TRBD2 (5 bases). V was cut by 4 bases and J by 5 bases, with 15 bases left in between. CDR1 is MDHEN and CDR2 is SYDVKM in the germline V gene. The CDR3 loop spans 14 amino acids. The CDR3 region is CASSSVALRNEQYF. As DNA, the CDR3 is TGTGCCAGCAGTTCTGTAGCGTTAAGGAACGAGCAGTACTTC.

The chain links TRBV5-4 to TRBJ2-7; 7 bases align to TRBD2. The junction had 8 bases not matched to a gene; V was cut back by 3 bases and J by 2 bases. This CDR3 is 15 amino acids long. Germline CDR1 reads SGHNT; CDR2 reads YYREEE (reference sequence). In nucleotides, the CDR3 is TGTGCCAGCAGCTCACCGACTAGCACCACCTACGAGCAGTACTTC. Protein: CASSSPTSTTYEQYF.

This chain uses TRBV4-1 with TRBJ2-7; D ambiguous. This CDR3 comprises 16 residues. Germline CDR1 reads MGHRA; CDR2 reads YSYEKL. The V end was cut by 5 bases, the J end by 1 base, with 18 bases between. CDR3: CASSNPGSQRSYEQYF. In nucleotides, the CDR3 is TGCGCCAGCAGCAATCCCGGGTCGCAGCGTTCCTACGAGCAGTACTTC.

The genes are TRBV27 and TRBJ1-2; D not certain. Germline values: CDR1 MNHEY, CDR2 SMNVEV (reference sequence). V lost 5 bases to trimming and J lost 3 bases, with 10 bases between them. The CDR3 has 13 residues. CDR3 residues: CASSNRPHYGYTF. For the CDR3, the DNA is TGTGCCAGCAGTAATCGGCCCCACTATGGCTACACCTTC.

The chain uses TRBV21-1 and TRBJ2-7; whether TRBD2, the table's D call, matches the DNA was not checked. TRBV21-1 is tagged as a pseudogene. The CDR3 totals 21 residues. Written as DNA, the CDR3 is TGTGCCAGCAGCAAATCGTGCGGGGGACTAGCGGGAGCCTCGAGGGACGGAGAGCAGTACTTC. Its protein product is CASSKSCGGLAGASRDGEQYF.

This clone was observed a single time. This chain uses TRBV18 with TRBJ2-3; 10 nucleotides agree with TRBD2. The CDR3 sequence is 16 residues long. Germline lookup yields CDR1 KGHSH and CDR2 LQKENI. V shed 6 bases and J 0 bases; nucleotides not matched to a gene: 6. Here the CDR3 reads CASSPGLAVSTDTQYF. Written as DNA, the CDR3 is TGTGCCAGCTCTCCCGGACTAGCGGTTAGCACAGATACGCAGTATTTT.

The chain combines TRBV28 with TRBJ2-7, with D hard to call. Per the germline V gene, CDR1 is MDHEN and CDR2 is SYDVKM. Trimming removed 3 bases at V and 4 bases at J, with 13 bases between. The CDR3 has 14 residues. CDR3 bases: TGTGCCAGCAGTTTCTCGGGTACGCTTTACGAGCAGTACTTC. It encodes CASSFSGTLYEQYF.

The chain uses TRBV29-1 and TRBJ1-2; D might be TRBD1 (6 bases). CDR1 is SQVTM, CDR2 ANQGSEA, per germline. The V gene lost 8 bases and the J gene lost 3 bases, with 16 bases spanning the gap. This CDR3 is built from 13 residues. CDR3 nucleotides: TGCAGCTCGGACGGGGGGCGAGACTATGGCTACACCTTC. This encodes CSSDGGRDYGYTF.

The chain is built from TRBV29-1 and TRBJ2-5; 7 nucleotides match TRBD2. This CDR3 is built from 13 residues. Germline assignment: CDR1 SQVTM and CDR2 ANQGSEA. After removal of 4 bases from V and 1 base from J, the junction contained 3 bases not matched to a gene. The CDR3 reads CSVGTSAQETQYF. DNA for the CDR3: TGCAGCGTTGGTACTAGCGCCCAAGAGACCCAGTACTTC. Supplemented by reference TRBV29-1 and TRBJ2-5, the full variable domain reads SAVISQKPSRDICQRGTSLTIQCQVDSQVTMMFWYRQQPGQSLTLIATANQGSEATYESGFVIDKFPISRPNLTFSTLTVSNMSPEDSSIYLCSVGTSAQETQYFGPGTRLLVL.

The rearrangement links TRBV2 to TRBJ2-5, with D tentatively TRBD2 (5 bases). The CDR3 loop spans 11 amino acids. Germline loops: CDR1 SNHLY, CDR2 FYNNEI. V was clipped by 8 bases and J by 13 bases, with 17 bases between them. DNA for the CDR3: TGTGCCAGCGTCTTCCAGCTAGCCCCGTACTTC. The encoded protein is CASVFQLAPYF.

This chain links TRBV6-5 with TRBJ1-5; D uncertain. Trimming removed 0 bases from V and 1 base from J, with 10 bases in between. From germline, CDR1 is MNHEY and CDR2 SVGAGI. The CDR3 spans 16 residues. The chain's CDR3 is CASSYSYWESNQPQHF. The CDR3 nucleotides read TGTGCCAGCAGTTACTCGTATTGGGAGAGCAATCAGCCCCAGCATTTT.

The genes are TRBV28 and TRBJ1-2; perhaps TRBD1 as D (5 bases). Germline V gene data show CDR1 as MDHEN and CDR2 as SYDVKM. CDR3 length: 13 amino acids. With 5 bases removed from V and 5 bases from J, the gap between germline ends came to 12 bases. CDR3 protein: CASSGDGGYGYTF. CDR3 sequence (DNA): TGTGCCAGCAGTGGGGACGGGGGTTATGGCTACACCTTC.

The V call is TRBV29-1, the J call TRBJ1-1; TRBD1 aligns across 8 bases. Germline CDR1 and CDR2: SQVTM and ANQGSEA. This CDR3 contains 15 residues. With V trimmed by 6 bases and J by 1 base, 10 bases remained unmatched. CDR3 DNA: TGCAGCGTATCAGGGGGCGCGGGTCGGAACACTGAAGCTTTCTTT. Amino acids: CSVSGGAGRNTEAFF.

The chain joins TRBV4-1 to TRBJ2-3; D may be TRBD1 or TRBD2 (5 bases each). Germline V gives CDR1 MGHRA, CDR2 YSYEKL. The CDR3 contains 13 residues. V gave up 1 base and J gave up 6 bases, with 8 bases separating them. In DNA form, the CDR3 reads TGCGCCAGCAGCCAAGCGGGACCCGATACGCAGTATTTT. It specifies CASSQAGPDTQYF.

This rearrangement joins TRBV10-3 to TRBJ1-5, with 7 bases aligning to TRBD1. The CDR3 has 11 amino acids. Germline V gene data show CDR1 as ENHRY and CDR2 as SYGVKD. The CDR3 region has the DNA TGTGCGTCAGGACAGGATCAGCCCCAGCATTTT. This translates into CASGQDQPQHF.